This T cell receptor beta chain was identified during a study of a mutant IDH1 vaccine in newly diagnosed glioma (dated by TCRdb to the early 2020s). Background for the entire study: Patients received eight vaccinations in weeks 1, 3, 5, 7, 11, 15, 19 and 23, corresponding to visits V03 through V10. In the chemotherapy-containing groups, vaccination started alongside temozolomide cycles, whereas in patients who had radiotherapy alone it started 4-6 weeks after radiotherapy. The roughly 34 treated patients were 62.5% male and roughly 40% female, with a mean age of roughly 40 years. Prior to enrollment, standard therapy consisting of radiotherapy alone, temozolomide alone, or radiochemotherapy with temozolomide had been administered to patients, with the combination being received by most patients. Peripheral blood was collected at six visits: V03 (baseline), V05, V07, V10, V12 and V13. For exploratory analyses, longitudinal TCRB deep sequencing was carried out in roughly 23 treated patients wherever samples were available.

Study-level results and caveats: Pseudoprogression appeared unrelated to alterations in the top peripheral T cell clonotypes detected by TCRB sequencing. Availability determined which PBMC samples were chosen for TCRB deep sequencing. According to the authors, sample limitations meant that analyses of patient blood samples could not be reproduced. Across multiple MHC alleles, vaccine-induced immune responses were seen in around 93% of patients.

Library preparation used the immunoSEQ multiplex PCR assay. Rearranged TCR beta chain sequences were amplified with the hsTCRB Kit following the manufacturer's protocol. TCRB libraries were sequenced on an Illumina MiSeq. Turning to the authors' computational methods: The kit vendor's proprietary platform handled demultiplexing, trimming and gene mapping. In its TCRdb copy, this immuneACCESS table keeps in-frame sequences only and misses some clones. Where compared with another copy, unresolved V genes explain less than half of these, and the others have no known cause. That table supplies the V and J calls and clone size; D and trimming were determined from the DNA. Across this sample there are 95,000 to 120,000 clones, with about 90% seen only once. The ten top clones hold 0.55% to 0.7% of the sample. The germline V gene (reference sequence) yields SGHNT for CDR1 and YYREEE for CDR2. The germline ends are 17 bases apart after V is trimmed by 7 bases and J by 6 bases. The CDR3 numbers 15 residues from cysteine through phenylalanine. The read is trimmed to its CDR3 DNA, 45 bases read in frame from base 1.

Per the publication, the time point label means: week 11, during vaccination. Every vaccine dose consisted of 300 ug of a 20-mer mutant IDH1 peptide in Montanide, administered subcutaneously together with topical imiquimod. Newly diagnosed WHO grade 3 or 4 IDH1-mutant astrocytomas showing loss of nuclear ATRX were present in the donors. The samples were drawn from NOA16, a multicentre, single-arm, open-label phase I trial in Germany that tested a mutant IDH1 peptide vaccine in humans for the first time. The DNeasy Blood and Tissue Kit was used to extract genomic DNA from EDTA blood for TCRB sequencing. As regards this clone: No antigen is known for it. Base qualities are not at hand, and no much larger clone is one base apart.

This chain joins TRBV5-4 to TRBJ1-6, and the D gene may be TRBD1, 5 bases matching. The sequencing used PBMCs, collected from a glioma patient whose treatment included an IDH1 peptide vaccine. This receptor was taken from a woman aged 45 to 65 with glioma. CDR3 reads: CASALADTFNSPLHF. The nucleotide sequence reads TGTGCCAGCGCCCTGGCGGACACTTTTAATTCACCCCTCCACTTT.